This TCR beta chain was documented in a study of sequential checkpoint blockade in melanoma. About the study: Patients were randomized 1:1 to nivolumab-then-ipilimumab or ipilimumab-then-nivolumab first-line. Each arm's sequence ended with maintenance nivolumab.

After removal of 1 base from V and 4 bases from J, the junction contained 7 bases not matched to a gene. Germline values: CDR1 MGHRA, CDR2 YSYEKL. This CDR3 has 17 amino acids. Treatment reported: randomized to nivolumab then ipilimumab (arm A) or the reverse (arm B). Patients had received no earlier DNA-damaging chemotherapy. PBMC sorting kept live CD3+CD8+ cells without CD19 or CD56. Profiled with immunoSEQ multiplex PCR; TCRdb holds only in-frame clones, not every one. Of 32,000 or so clones listed, approximately 81% are singletons. This chain uses TRBV4-1 with TRBJ2-1; 10 nucleotides align to TRBD2. This TCR derives from a human donor with melanoma. This sample comprised CD8+ T cells sorted from blood (inferred from file names), obtained from a patient given nivolumab and ipilimumab in sequence. This chain's CDR3 is CASSQAPSGGSYNEQFF. In DNA, the CDR3 is TGCGCCAGCAGCCAAGCGCCTAGCGGGGGTTCGTACAATGAGCAGTTCTTC.